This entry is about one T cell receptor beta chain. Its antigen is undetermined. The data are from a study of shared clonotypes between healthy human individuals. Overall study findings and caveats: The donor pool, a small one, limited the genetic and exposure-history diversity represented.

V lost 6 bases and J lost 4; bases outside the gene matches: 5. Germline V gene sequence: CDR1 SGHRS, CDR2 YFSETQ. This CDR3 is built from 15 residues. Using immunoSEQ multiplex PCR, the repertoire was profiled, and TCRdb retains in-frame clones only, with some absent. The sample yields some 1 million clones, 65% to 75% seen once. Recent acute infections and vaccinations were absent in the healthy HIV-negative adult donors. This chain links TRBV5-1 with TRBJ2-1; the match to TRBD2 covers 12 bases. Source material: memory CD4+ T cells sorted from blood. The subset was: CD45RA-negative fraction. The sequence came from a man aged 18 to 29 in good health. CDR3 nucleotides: TGCGCCAGCACCACACTAGCGGGGGGTTACAATGAGCAGTTCTTC. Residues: CASTTLAGGYNEQFF.